This T cell receptor (beta chain) is drawn from a study of fetal regulatory T cell absence and autoimmunity (dated by TCRdb to between 2016 and 2019). A note on the overall study: Exocrine pancreas autoimmunity was seen in the IPEX patients without clinical diabetes. The research as a whole found: Compared with cord blood, the pancreas TCR compartment showed significant oligoclonal enrichment, and some top clones were enriched more than 85-fold. Cord blood and pancreas had broadly similar TRB gene family usage, which resembled published neonatal and adult repertoires. The oligoclonal enrichment was taken as support for antigen-driven autoimmunity in the pancreas before birth in IPEX syndrome.

On the immunoSEQ human TCRbeta survey platform, TCRbeta CDR3 regions were amplified and barcoded with a two-step multiplex PCR. Illumina instruments were used to sequence the libraries, and IgH from the same samples was sequenced in parallel. On the authors' methods: To remove PCR and sequencing errors, raw reads were filtered against the IMGT V, D, J definitions and then binned using a nearest-neighbor algorithm. A clone was defined as an identical nucleotide sequence, and differential abundance between tissues was tested with a Fisher exact test for each clone using a pFDR threshold of p<0.01. A minimum inclusion filter of 10 in either sample excluded clones with frequencies too low for statistical inference. The immunoSEQ Analyzer was used for pairwise clonal comparisons, while IMGT tools were used to assess gene family usage. TCRdb mirrors the immuneACCESS table, restricted to in-frame sequences. Some clones are absent from its copies; in checked studies, under half trace to an unresolved V gene, and the reason for the others is unknown. The V and J calls and clone size come from that table; D and trimming were worked out from the DNA. For this sample there are tens of thousands of clones; about 80% appear just once. Less than 0.5% of the sample is taken by the ten largest.

As regards this clone: Its target antigen remains unknown. Nothing much larger sits one base from this clone, and base qualities are not available.

The DNeasy Blood and Tissue Kit was used to extract roughly 2-3.4 ug of genomic DNA from umbilical cord blood or frozen pancreas. From the germline V gene (reference sequence), CDR1 is SGHNT and CDR2 is YYREEE. Trimming at the junction amounts to 3 bases on V and 0 bases on J, and the germline ends lie 10 bases apart. CDR3 length: 15 amino acids, cysteine to phenylalanine. The CDR3 DNA has 45 bases and is translated from base 1. Sequenced material: cord blood. The clonotype originates from a newborn boy with IPEX syndrome. The chain joins TRBV5-4 to TRBJ1-3; too little of a D gene remains to name it. In nucleotide form, the sequence is TGTGCCAGCAGCTCCGGGAGGCGCTCTGGAAACACCATATATTTT. Its product reads: CASSSGRRSGNTIYF.